One sample yielded the 2 T cell receptor beta chains listed below, sequenced in a study of blood T cell repertoires in COVID-19. Some clones are missing from TCRdb's copy, which holds only in-frame ones; the method was immunoSEQ multiplex PCR. The data hold approximately 260,000 clones, with about 86% observed a single time. Material: PBMCs or T cells enriched from blood (not recorded which). These TCRs come from a woman aged 35 to 49 with acute COVID-19.

This clone was detected a few times. Relative to the germline gene, one junction end is altered; a read error may explain this. The genes are TRBV5-1 and TRBJ1-5; D remains unclear. The CDR3 loop spans 13 amino acids. Germline CDR1 SGHRS, CDR2 YFSETQ. CDR3 nucleotides: TGCGCCAGCAGATTGGACGGGGATCAGCCCCAGCATTTT. Residues: CASRLDGDQPQHF.

This clone was observed a single time. The chain carries TRBV27 and TRBJ2-1, with D possibly being TRBD1 (6 bases). The CDR3 has 15 residues. Trimming shortened V by 7 bases and J by 0 bases, and 13 bases separated the two germline ends. The germline V gene has CDR1 MNHEY and CDR2 SMNVEV (reference sequence). The CDR3 nucleotides read TGTGCCAGCACCGTCGACAGGAGCTCCTACAATGAGCAGTTCTTC. The encoded protein is CASTVDRSSYNEQFF.